These T cell receptor beta chains were read from a single sample in a study of CD8 T cells in Susac syndrome. TCRdb called the immunoSEQ multiplex PCR reads again in MiXCR, with one record for every CDR3 protein. The sample contains roughly 200,000 distinct CDR3 sequences, approximately 93% of which appear only once. The sample was CD4+ T cells from PBMCs. The source of these receptors is a human donor in good health. The CDR3 runs from the conserved cysteine through the conserved F or W. D genes are given only for firm matches. Expanded clones are given a class, and other clones once, few, many or no size at all.

.	TRBV5-1	.	TRBJ1-2	CASSSGMSNYGYTF	TGCGCCAGCAGCTCCGGGATGTCGAACTATGGCTACACCTTC
.	TRBV4-3	.	TRBJ1-1	CASSQEGQGSTEAFF	TGCGCCAGCAGCCAAGAGGGCCAGGGGAGCACTGAAGCTTTCTTT
.	TRBV29-1	.	TRBJ1-1	CSVEDAGTEAFF	TGCAGCGTTGAAGATGCAGGCACTGAAGCTTTCTTT
.	TRBV6-2/TRBV6-3	.	TRBJ1-3	CAIGTDGNTIYF	TGTGCCATCGGGACGGATGGAAACACCATATATTTT
TRBD1	TRBV6-1	once	TRBJ1-1	CASRVPGQTRGTEAFF	TGTGCCAGCAGAGTACCGGGACAGACGAGGGGCACTGAAGCTTTCTTT
TRBD2	TRBV5-1	.	TRBJ2-1	CASSLALSGGYNEQFF	TGCGCCAGCAGCTTGGCCCTAAGCGGGGGTTACAATGAGCAGTTCTTC
TRBD1	TRBV2	.	TRBJ2-2	CASGTGRGELFF	TGTGCCAGCGGGACAGGACGGGGGGAGCTGTTTTTT
.	TRBV3-1	.	TRBJ2-1	CASSQGATNYNEQFF	TGTGCCAGCAGCCAAGGCGCGACTAACTACAATGAGCAGTTCTTC
.	TRBV9	.	TRBJ1-6	CASSVAYNSPLHF	TGTGCCAGCAGCGTCGCCTATAATTCACCCCTCCACTTT
TRBD2	TRBV7-9	.	TRBJ2-7	CASIPGAGGTYEQYF	TGTGCCAGCATCCCCGGGGCGGGGGGGACTTACGAGCAGTACTTC
TRBD2	TRBV20-1	.	TRBJ2-7	CSASVTSGSSYEQYF	TGCAGTGCTAGTGTTACTAGCGGGAGCTCCTACGAGCAGTACTTC
.	TRBV21-1	once	TRBJ1-5	CASSKRRFSNQPQHF	TGTGCCAGCAGCAAAAGACGATTTAGCAATCAGCCCCAGCATTTT
.	TRBV7-2	.	TRBJ2-7	CASSPAPRSNEQYF	TGTGCCAGCAGCCCGGCCCCTCGCTCCAACGAGCAGTACTTC
.	TRBV24-1	once	TRBJ1-2	CATSDTDGYTF	TGTGCCACCAGTGACACCGATGGCTACACCTTC
.	TRBV5-6	.	TRBJ2-2	CASSRTGPSNTGELFF	TGTGCCAGCAGCCGTACAGGGCCGTCGAACACCGGGGAGCTGTTTTTT
.	TRBV3-1	.	TRBJ2-7	CASSQGDTRSYEQYF	TGTGCCAGCAGCCAAGGGGACACACGCTCCTACGAGCAGTACTTC
.	TRBV5-4	few	TRBJ1-1	CASSLPGMNTEAFF	TGTGCCAGCAGCTTGCCCGGGATGAACACTGAAGCTTTCTTT
.	TRBV28	once	TRBJ1-3	CASLLGAPGNTIYF	TGTGCCAGCCTACTAGGGGCGCCTGGAAACACCATATATTTT
.	TRBV20-1	.	TRBJ2-7	CSARDRPGPYEQYF	TGCAGTGCTAGAGATCGGCCAGGGCCCTACGAGCAGTACTTC
.	TRBV5-4	.	TRBJ2-2	CASSALEATGELFF	TGTGCCAGCAGCGCTTTAGAGGCCACCGGGGAGCTGTTTTTT
.	TRBV20-1	.	TRBJ2-4	CSAAVGHGGIQYF	TGCAGTGCCGCCGTAGGGCACGGGGGCATTCAGTACTTC
.	TRBV19	.	TRBJ1-5	CASRVQGMGIVSNQPQHF	TGTGCCAGTCGGGTCCAGGGGATGGGCATTGTTAGCAATCAGCCCCAGCATTTT
TRBD1	TRBV6-2/TRBV6-3	once	TRBJ2-2	CATPPGQGFCLTGELFF	TGTGCCACACCACCGGGACAGGGTTTTTGTTTGACCGGGGAGCTGTTTTTT
TRBD1	TRBV29-1	.	TRBJ1-1	CSGKGQANTEAFF	TGCAGCGGGAAGGGACAGGCGAACACTGAAGCTTTCTTT
.	TRBV28	.	TRBJ1-5	CASKGIRAQGPYQPQHF	TGTGCCAGCAAAGGGATTAGGGCGCAGGGCCCTTACCAGCCCCAGCATTTT
TRBD1	TRBV20-1	.	TRBJ1-5	CSARVPDRGRYTQPQHF	TGCAGTGCTAGGGTACCTGACAGGGGCCGCTATACTCAGCCCCAGCATTTT
.	TRBV4-1	once	TRBJ1-2	CASSQDFAGAVGGYTF	TGCGCCAGCAGCCAAGATTTCGCGGGGGCGGTGGGTGGCTACACCTTC
.	TRBV3-1	.	TRBJ1-2	CASSQLSSVYYGYTF	TGTGCCAGCAGCCAACTTTCCTCAGTGTATTATGGCTACACCTTC
TRBD2	TRBV12-3/TRBV12-4	.	TRBJ2-7	CASGPGLAGSYSYEQYF	TGTGCCAGCGGCCCCGGACTAGCGGGTTCCTACTCCTACGAGCAGTACTTC
.	TRBV19	.	TRBJ2-3	CASNSPADTQYF	TGTGCCAGTAATTCTCCGGCAGATACGCAGTATTTT
.	TRBV28	.	TRBJ1-5	CASSPVLNQPQHF	TGTGCCAGCAGTCCGGTCCTCAATCAGCCCCAGCATTTT